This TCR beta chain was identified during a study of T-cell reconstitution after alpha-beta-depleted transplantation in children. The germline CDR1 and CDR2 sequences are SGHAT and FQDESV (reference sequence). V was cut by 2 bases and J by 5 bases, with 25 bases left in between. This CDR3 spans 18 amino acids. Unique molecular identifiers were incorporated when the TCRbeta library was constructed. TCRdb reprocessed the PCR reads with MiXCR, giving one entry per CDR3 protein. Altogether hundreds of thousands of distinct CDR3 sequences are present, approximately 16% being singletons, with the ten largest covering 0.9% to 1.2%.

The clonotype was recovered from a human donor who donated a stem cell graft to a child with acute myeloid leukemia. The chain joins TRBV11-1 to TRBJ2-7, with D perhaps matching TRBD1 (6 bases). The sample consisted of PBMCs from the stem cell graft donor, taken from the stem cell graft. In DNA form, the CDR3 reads TGTGCCAGCAGCTTAAATTTTATGGTGGCAGGGGAAGTCCACGAGCAGTACTTC. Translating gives CASSLNFMVAGEVHEQYF.